The rows below give T cell receptor beta chains drawn from one sample of a study of cytomegalovirus exposure and HLA in healthy donors. The data were produced by immunoSEQ multiplex PCR, yet TCRdb's version contains in-frame clones alone and is incomplete. The table lists roughly 200,000 clones, about 80% of them singletons. Sequencing was carried out using PBMCs. Receptors originate from a woman in her thirties in good health and CMV-seronegative. The CDR3 runs from the conserved cysteine through the conserved F or W. Fields, in order: V gene, J gene, CDR3 protein.

v_call: TRBV5-6; j_call: TRBJ1-5; cdr3_aa: CASSFGQNNQPQHF
v_call: TRBV29-1; j_call: .; cdr3_aa: CSVEDWTGGDEQYF
v_call: TRBV5-1; j_call: TRBJ2-5; cdr3_aa: CASSSTGTGSQETQYF
v_call: TRBV30; j_call: TRBJ1-2; cdr3_aa: CAWTGRGQFYGYTF
v_call: TRBV7-9; j_call: TRBJ2-1; cdr3_aa: CSSSSGEWGLYNEQFF
v_call: TRBV6-4; j_call: TRBJ2-6; cdr3_aa: CASSGGTGPSGANVLTF
v_call: TRBV5-1; j_call: TRBJ1-3; cdr3_aa: CASSDLDADFSGNTIYF
v_call: TRBV7-9; j_call: TRBJ2-1; cdr3_aa: CSSSLSARGEQFF
v_call: TRBV18; j_call: TRBJ2-5; cdr3_aa: CASSPGGTPGETQYF
v_call: TRBV9; j_call: TRBJ2-1; cdr3_aa: CASSAGSGGSNEQFF
v_call: TRBV28; j_call: TRBJ2-3; cdr3_aa: CATMELGTSGRWHWTDTQYF